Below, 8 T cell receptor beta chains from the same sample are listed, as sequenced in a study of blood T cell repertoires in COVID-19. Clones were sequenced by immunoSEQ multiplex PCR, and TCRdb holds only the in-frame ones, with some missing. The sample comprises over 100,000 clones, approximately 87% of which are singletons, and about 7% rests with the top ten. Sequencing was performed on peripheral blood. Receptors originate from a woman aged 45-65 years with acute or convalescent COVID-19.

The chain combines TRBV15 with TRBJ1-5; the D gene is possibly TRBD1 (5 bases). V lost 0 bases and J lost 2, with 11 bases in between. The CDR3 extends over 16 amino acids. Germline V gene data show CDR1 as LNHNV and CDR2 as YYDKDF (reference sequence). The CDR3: CATSRDRIQGNQPQHF. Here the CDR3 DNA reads TGTGCCACCAGCAGAGATCGAATACAGGGCAATCAGCCCCAGCATTTT. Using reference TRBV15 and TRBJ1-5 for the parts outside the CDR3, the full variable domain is DAMVIQNPRYQVTQFGKPVTLSCSQTLNHNVMYWYQQKSSQAPKLLFHYYDKDFNNEADTPDNFQSRRPNTSFCFLDIRSPGLGDTAMYLCATSRDRIQGNQPQHFGDGTRLSIL.

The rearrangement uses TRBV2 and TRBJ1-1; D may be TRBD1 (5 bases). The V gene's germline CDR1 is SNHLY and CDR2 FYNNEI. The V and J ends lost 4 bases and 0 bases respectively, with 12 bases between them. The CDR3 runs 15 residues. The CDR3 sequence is CASSVTAAMNTEAFF. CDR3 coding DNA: TGTGCCAGCAGTGTGACAGCAGCCATGAACACTGAAGCTTTCTTT.

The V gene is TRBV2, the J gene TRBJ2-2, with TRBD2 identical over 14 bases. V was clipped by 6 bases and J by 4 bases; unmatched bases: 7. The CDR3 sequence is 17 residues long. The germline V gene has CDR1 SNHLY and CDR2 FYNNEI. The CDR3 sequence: CASSATSGGAVTGELFF. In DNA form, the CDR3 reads TGTGCCAGCAGCGCGACTAGCGGGGGGGCGGTCACCGGGGAGCTGTTTTTT.

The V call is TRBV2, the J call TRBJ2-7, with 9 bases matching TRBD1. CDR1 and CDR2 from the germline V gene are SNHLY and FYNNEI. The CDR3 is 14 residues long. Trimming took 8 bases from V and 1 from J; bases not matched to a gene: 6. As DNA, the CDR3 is TGTGCCAGCCGGGCGGACAGGGGTTCCTACGAGCAGTACTTC. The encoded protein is CASRADRGSYEQYF.

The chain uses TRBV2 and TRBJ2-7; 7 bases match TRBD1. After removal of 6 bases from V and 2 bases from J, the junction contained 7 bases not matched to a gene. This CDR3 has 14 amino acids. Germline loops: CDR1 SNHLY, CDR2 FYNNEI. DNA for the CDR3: TGTGCCAGCAGATTTCAGGGGGTCACCTACGAGCAGTACTTC. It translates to CASRFQGVTYEQYF. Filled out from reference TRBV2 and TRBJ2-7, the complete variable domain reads EPEVTQTPSHQVTQMGQEVILRCVPISNHLYFYWYRQILGQKVEFLVSFYNNEISEKSEIFDDQFSVERPDGSNFTLKIRSTKLEDSAMYFCASRFQGVTYEQYFGPGTRLTVT.

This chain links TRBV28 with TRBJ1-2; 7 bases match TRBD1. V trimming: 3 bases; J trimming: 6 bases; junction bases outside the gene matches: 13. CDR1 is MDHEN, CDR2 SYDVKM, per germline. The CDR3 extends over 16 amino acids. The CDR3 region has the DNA TGTGCCAGCAGTTTTATTGGATCCGACAGGGCTGATGGCTACACCTTC. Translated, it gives CASSFIGSDRADGYTF.

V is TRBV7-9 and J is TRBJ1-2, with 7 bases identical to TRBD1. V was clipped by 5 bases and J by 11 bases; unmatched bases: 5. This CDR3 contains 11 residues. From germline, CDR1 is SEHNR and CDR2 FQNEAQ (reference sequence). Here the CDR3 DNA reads TGTGCCAGCAGCCCTGACAGGGTGTACACCTTC. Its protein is CASSPDRVYTF.

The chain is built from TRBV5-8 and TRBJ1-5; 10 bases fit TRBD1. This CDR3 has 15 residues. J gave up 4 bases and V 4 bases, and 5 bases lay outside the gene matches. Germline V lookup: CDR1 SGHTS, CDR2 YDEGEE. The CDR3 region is CASSPGQGRNQPQHF. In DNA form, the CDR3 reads TGTGCCAGCAGCCCGGGACAGGGGAGAAATCAGCCCCAGCATTTT.